Below are 20 T cell receptor beta chains sequenced from a single sample in a study of blood T cell repertoires in COVID-19. Repertoires were generated with immunoSEQ multiplex PCR, while TCRdb's copy carries only in-frame clones and drops some. The sample shows 200,000 to 250,000 clones, approximately 90% of them seen only once. The sequenced sample was peripheral blood. The receptor set was obtained from a man younger than 40 with acute or convalescent COVID-19.

This chain connects TRBV27 to TRBJ2-7; the match to TRBD1 covers 9 bases. CDR1 and CDR2 (germline): MNHEY, SMNVEV (reference sequence). CDR3 length: 13 amino acids. V dropped 7 bases and J dropped 2; count of bases not matched to a gene: 3. The CDR3 protein is CASKWTGAYEQYF. The CDR3 DNA is TGTGCCAGCAAGTGGACAGGGGCCTACGAGCAGTACTTC.

The chain has TRBV25-1 and TRBJ2-4, with D possibly being TRBD1 (6 bases). The V gene lost 3 bases and the J gene lost 1 base, with 10 bases spanning the gap. The CDR3 consists of 15 residues. Per the germline V gene, CDR1 is MGHDK and CDR2 is SYGVNS. The CDR3 region has the DNA TGTGCCAGCAGTGATACAGGGTTGGCCAAAAACATTCAGTACTTC. As protein: CASSDTGLAKNIQYF.

CDR3 amino acids: CAWSGSGYVQPQHF. The CDR3 DNA reads as TGTGCCTGGAGTGGTTCAGGGTATGTTCAGCCCCAGCATTTT. The rearrangement links TRBV30 to TRBJ1-5; TRBD1 might be the D (5 bases). V was clipped by 1 base and J by 6 bases, with 13 bases between them. Germline V lookup: CDR1 GTSNPN, CDR2 SVGIG (reference sequence). The CDR3 totals 14 residues.

The chain uses TRBV7-2 and TRBJ2-2; 13 bases fit TRBD2. The CDR3 has 16 amino acids. Trimming removed 7 bases from V and 7 bases from J; junction bases left unmatched: 9. Germline V gives CDR1 SGHTA, CDR2 FQGNSA. The CDR3, as DNA: TGTGCCAGCATCCGACTAGCGGGGGGCCCGGGCGGGGAGCTGTTTTTT. It yields the protein CASIRLAGGPGGELFF.

The chain is built from TRBV6-2 or TRBV6-3 and TRBJ2-2, with 11 bases that match TRBD2. The CDR3 has 16 residues. Germline CDR1 reads MNHEY; CDR2 reads SVGEGT. V lost 4 bases, J lost 4 bases, and 5 bases stayed unmatched. The DNA of the CDR3 is TGTGCCAGCAGTTTCGGACTAGCGGGCGTCACCGGGGAGCTGTTTTTT. Protein sequence: CASSFGLAGVTGELFF.

The chain is built from TRBV5-1 and TRBJ2-7; 7 bases agree with TRBD1. Germline V gene lookup returns CDR1 SGHRS and CDR2 YFSETQ. J was trimmed by 6 bases and V by 2 bases; bases with no gene match: 11. This CDR3 spans 15 amino acids. The CDR3 sequence: CASSFETSTGPEQYF. The CDR3 DNA reads TGCGCCAGCAGCTTTGAAACCTCGACAGGGCCCGAGCAGTACTTC.

The chain uses TRBV9 and TRBJ2-1, with TRBD1 matching 7 bases. The CDR3 runs to 15 residues. Germline V gene data show CDR1 as SGDLS and CDR2 as YYNGEE. V dropped 3 bases and J dropped 4; count of bases not matched to a gene: 7. The CDR3: CASSAGEGQYNEQFF. As DNA, the CDR3 is TGTGCCAGCAGCGCGGGTGAGGGACAGTACAATGAGCAGTTCTTC.

The chain combines TRBV2 with TRBJ2-1, with 9 nucleotides matching TRBD2. Germline CDR1 is SNHLY and CDR2 is FYNNEI. This CDR3 has 12 residues. V lost 6 bases to trimming and J lost 12 bases; unmatched junction nucleotides: 6. CDR3 in DNA: TGTGCCAGCAGCCTTATACTAGCGGGGCAGTTCTTC. This gives the protein CASSLILAGQFF. Full variable domain (remainder filled in from reference TRBV2 and TRBJ2-1): EPEVTQTPSHQVTQMGQEVILRCVPISNHLYFYWYRQILGQKVEFLVSFYNNEISEKSEIFDDQFSVERPDGSNFTLKIRSTKLEDSAMYFCASSLILAGQFFGPGTRLTVL.

This sequence joins TRBV28 and TRBJ1-6, with 9 positions matching TRBD1. The CDR3 loop spans 16 amino acids. After removal of 6 bases from V and 5 bases from J, the junction contained 8 bases not matched to a gene. Germline V gene lookup returns CDR1 MDHEN and CDR2 SYDVKM. The CDR3 loop is CASRGPGQGNNSPLHF. CDR3 bases: TGTGCCAGCAGGGGACCGGGACAGGGAAATAATTCACCCCTCCACTTT.

The chain couples TRBV6-5 to TRBJ1-3; TRBD1 agrees at 9 bases. The CDR3 length is 16 residues. Trimming cost V 4 bases and J 2 bases; bases outside gene matches: 6. In germline, CDR1 is MNHEY, CDR2 SVGAGI. CDR3 region: CASSWGTGPPGNTIYF. The CDR3 region has the DNA TGTGCCAGCAGTTGGGGGACAGGGCCTCCTGGAAACACCATATATTTT.

The gene calls are TRBV7-6 and TRBJ1-3, with D possibly being TRBD1 (6 bases). The germline CDR1 and CDR2 sequences are SGHVS and FNYEAQ. This CDR3 has 16 amino acids. Trimming left V 0 bases short and J 0 bases short, with 9 bases between. In DNA form, the CDR3 reads TGTGCCAGCAGCTTAGCGGGGGCGGGCTCTGGAAACACCATATATTTT. Encoded protein: CASSLAGAGSGNTIYF.

The V and J genes are TRBV25-1 and TRBJ2-1, with D tentatively TRBD1 (6 bases). The germline V and J ends were trimmed by 4 bases and 3 bases, with 13 bases remaining between them. Germline V gene data show CDR1 as MGHDK and CDR2 as SYGVNS. CDR3 size: 15 residues. The CDR3 here is CASSATGTRYNEQFF. Written as DNA, the CDR3 is TGTGCCAGCAGTGCGACCGGGACACGCTACAATGAGCAGTTCTTC.

The rearrangement links TRBV7-9 to TRBJ2-7; D possibly corresponds to TRBD1 (6 bases). Per the germline V gene, CDR1 is SEHNR and CDR2 is FQNEAQ (reference sequence). Trimming took off 3 bases at V and 0 bases at J, with 9 bases between the two ends. This CDR3 contains 14 residues. The CDR3 bases are TGTGCCAGCAGCTTGGCAGGGGTCTCCTACGAGCAGTACTTC. As protein: CASSLAGVSYEQYF.

The chain uses TRBV7-8 and TRBJ2-2, with unresolved D. CDR1 and CDR2 from the germline V gene are SGHVS and FQNEAQ. The ends were cut back, 4 bases at V and 2 bases at J, with 2 bases in the middle. CDR3 length: 12 amino acids. The CDR3 DNA sequence: TGTGCCAGCAGCTCAAACACCGGGGAGCTGTTTTTT. Its protein is CASSSNTGELFF.

This chain uses TRBV15 with TRBJ2-2, with D tentatively TRBD2 (5 bases). The germline V gene encodes CDR1 LNHNV and CDR2 YYDKDF (reference sequence). The CDR3 totals 15 residues. V shed 1 base and J shed 0 bases, with 6 bases lying between them. The chain's CDR3 is CATSRALANTGELFF. CDR3 sequence (DNA): TGTGCCACCAGCAGAGCACTAGCGAACACCGGGGAGCTGTTTTTT.

This chain connects TRBV5-6 to TRBJ1-2; D gene ambiguous. V lost 0 bases and J 4 bases, leaving 7 bases between the germline ends. The CDR3 spans 13 residues. Germline values: CDR1 SGHDT, CDR2 YYEEEE. CDR3 protein: CASSLESGYGYTF. The CDR3 DNA follows: TGTGCCAGCAGCTTGGAGTCAGGCTATGGCTACACCTTC.

The chain carries TRBV24-1 and TRBJ1-4; TRBD1 matches at 8 bases. The CDR3 has 15 residues. V shed 4 bases and J 3 bases; nucleotides not matched to a gene: 3. Germline CDR1 and CDR2: KGHDR and SFDVKD. This chain's CDR3 is CATSDSGQANEKLFF. The DNA for the CDR3 is TGTGCCACCAGTGACTCGGGACAGGCTAATGAAAAACTGTTTTTT.

The chain employs TRBV24-1 and TRBJ1-5; D perhaps matches TRBD1 (5 bases). This CDR3 spans 12 amino acids. V was cut by 8 bases and J by 4 bases, with 8 bases left in between. The V gene's germline CDR1 is KGHDR and CDR2 SFDVKD. The CDR3 DNA is TGTGCCACCAACAGGAGTAATCAGCCCCAGCATTTT. Amino acid sequence: CATNRSNQPQHF.

The chain couples TRBV9 to TRBJ2-5, with TRBD1 matching over 8 bases. V lost 4 bases and J lost 4; bases outside the gene matches: 3. Germline V gene lookup returns CDR1 SGDLS and CDR2 YYNGEE. The CDR3 has 13 residues. CDR3 coding DNA: TGTGCCAGCAGCCTCGGGACAGGAGAGACCCAGTACTTC. Its protein is CASSLGTGETQYF.

The chain carries TRBV28 and TRBJ1-6; tentatively, D is TRBD1 (5 bases). The V end lost 3 bases, the J end lost 7 bases, and 10 bases lay between the germline ends. The CDR3 has 14 residues. CDR1 is MDHEN, CDR2 SYDVKM, per germline. The CDR3, as DNA: TGTGCCAGCAGTTTCAGGGATCACAATTCACCCCTCCACTTT. Its translation is CASSFRDHNSPLHF. Combining the CDR3 with reference TRBV28 and TRBJ1-6 gives the whole variable domain DVKVTQSSRYLVKRTGEKVFLECVQDMDHENMFWYRQDPGLGLRLIYFSYDVKMKEKGDIPEGYSVSREKKERFSLILESASTNQTSMYLCASSFRDHNSPLHFGNGTRLTVT.